This is a list of T cell receptor beta chains from one sample in a study of shared clonotypes between healthy human individuals. Data came from immunoSEQ multiplex PCR; TCRdb stores just in-frame clones and leaves some out. The sample carries about 1.1 million clones, 60% to 85% recorded once. The sample taken for sequencing was memory CD4+ T cells from PBMCs. These receptors all come from a man in his late teens or twenties in good health. Some clones in this sample may be carry-over from other donors' samples. Both conserved end residues are part of each CDR3. A D gene is named only where the DNA matches it firmly. Rows give clone size only sometimes, using once, few, many, or a class for an expanded clone.

v_gene: TRBV5-1
abundance: NA
d_gene: NA
j_gene: TRBJ2-1
CDR3nt: TGCGCCAGCAGCTTGGCCACCCTAGTTTATGAGCAGTTCTTC
CDR3aa: CASSLATLVYEQFF

v_gene: TRBV5-1
abundance: NA
d_gene: NA
j_gene: TRBJ1-5
CDR3nt: TGCGCCAGCAGCTTGGCGGGGGATCAGCCCCAGCATTTT
CDR3aa: CASSLAGDQPQHF

v_gene: TRBV5-1
abundance: few
d_gene: NA
j_gene: TRBJ2-2
CDR3nt: TGCGCCAGCAGCTTGGCGGCTAGCACCCTAGATTCGAACACCGGGGAGCTGTTTTTT
CDR3aa: CASSLAASTLDSNTGELFF

v_gene: TRBV7-6
abundance: NA
d_gene: NA
j_gene: TRBJ2-1
CDR3nt: TGTGCCAGCAGCCCCCGAGCGGCACTTGATGAGCAGTTCTTC
CDR3aa: CASSPRAALDEQFF

v_gene: TRBV6-1
abundance: NA
d_gene: TRBD1
j_gene: TRBJ2-5
CDR3nt: TGTGCCAGCACCTCGACAGGGACGCCAGAGACCCAGTACTTC
CDR3aa: CASTSTGTPETQYF

v_gene: TRBV1
abundance: NA
d_gene: NA
j_gene: TRBJ2-6
CDR3nt: TGCACCAGCAGAAACGACTGTGCACAAAGTCGGGCCAACGTCCTGACTTTC
CDR3aa: CTSRNDCAQSRANVLTF

v_gene: TRBV5-8
abundance: NA
d_gene: NA
j_gene: TRBJ2-3
CDR3nt: TGTGCCAGCAGCTTGGGGGGGAACACAGATACGCAGTATTTT
CDR3aa: CASSLGGNTDTQYF

v_gene: TRBV30
abundance: NA
d_gene: NA
j_gene: TRBJ2-1
CDR3nt: TGTGCCTGGAGTCTTCGGTGGAATGAGCAGTTCTTC
CDR3aa: CAWSLRWNEQFF

v_gene: TRBV6-5
abundance: NA
d_gene: NA
j_gene: TRBJ1-2
CDR3nt: TGTGCCAGCAGGATCGACAGGTCTTATGGCTACACCTTC
CDR3aa: CASRIDRSYGYTF

v_gene: TRBV28
abundance: NA
d_gene: NA
j_gene: TRBJ1-4
CDR3nt: TGTGCCAGCAGTTCACCCGGACAGACCTTTAATGAAAAACTGTTTTTT
CDR3aa: CASSSPGQTFNEKLFF

v_gene: TRBV18
abundance: NA
d_gene: NA
j_gene: TRBJ1-1
CDR3nt: TGTGCCAGCTCACCACGGATGGAGGGAACAAACACTGAAGCTTTCTTT
CDR3aa: CASSPRMEGTNTEAFF

v_gene: TRBV6-6
abundance: NA
d_gene: TRBD2
j_gene: TRBJ2-1
CDR3nt: TGTGCCAGCAGTTACGGGGCTAGCGGGTACAATGAGCAGTTCTTC
CDR3aa: CASSYGASGYNEQFF

v_gene: TRBV28
abundance: few
d_gene: NA
j_gene: TRBJ1-2
CDR3nt: TGTGCCAGCAGTTTAGCGGCTAACTATGGCTACACCTTC
CDR3aa: CASSLAANYGYTF

v_gene: TRBV28
abundance: NA
d_gene: TRBD2
j_gene: TRBJ2-1
CDR3nt: TGTGCCAGCAGTTTGACTAGCGGGCTTTACAATGAGCAGTTCTTC
CDR3aa: CASSLTSGLYNEQFF

v_gene: TRBV5-1
abundance: NA
d_gene: TRBD2
j_gene: TRBJ2-7
CDR3nt: TGCGCCAGCAGCTCCGGGACTAGTGACTCCTACGAGCAGTACTTC
CDR3aa: CASSSGTSDSYEQYF

v_gene: TRBV7-9
abundance: NA
d_gene: TRBD1
j_gene: TRBJ2-2
CDR3nt: TGTGCCAGCAGCCCGGACAGGGGACCCACGAACACCGGGGAGCTGTTTTTT
CDR3aa: CASSPDRGPTNTGELFF

v_gene: TRBV4-3
abundance: few
d_gene: NA
j_gene: TRBJ2-1
CDR3nt: TGCGCCAGCAGCCAAGACATAAGGACGGACAATGAGCAGTTCTTC
CDR3aa: CASSQDIRTDNEQFF

v_gene: TRBV28
abundance: NA
d_gene: NA
j_gene: TRBJ1-5
CDR3nt: TGTGCCGCCAATACAGGGTGGCCCTATAGCAATCAGCCCCAGCATTTT
CDR3aa: CAANTGWPYSNQPQHF

v_gene: TRBV19
abundance: many
d_gene: NA
j_gene: TRBJ1-1
CDR3nt: TGTGCCAGTAGTCCCGGACAGAAGAACACTGAAGCTTTCTTT
CDR3aa: CASSPGQKNTEAFF

v_gene: TRBV28
abundance: few
d_gene: NA
j_gene: TRBJ1-1
CDR3nt: TGTGCCAGCAGTTTATGGTCGGGCATGAACACTGAAGCTTTCTTT
CDR3aa: CASSLWSGMNTEAFF

v_gene: TRBV2
abundance: few
d_gene: NA
j_gene: TRBJ2-7
CDR3nt: TGTGCCAGCAGTAGGTCCGGGAGCTCCTACGAGCAGTACTTC
CDR3aa: CASSRSGSSYEQYF

v_gene: TRBV7-9
abundance: NA
d_gene: NA
j_gene: TRBJ1-2
CDR3nt: TGTGCCAGCAGCTTGGGGGTTACGAACTATGGCTACACCTTC
CDR3aa: CASSLGVTNYGYTF

v_gene: TRBV11-1
abundance: NA
d_gene: TRBD1
j_gene: TRBJ1-2
CDR3nt: TGTGCCAGCAGCACGTACCGGGACAGCTATGGCTACACCTTC
CDR3aa: CASSTYRDSYGYTF

v_gene: TRBV28
abundance: NA
d_gene: NA
j_gene: TRBJ1-1
CDR3nt: TGTGCCAGCACCTCAAGGTCGAGCTGGAAGGAAGCTTTCTTT
CDR3aa: CASTSRSSWKEAFF

v_gene: TRBV19
abundance: NA
d_gene: TRBD1
j_gene: TRBJ1-2
CDR3nt: TGTGCCAGTAGTATAACAGGGGACCACGGAGCTAACTATGGCTACACCTTC
CDR3aa: CASSITGDHGANYGYTF

v_gene: TRBV5-6
abundance: NA
d_gene: NA
j_gene: TRBJ1-1
CDR3nt: TGTGCCAGCAGCTTGAGCACTGAAGCTTTCTTT
CDR3aa: CASSLSTEAFF

v_gene: TRBV30
abundance: NA
d_gene: TRBD2
j_gene: TRBJ2-7
CDR3nt: TGTGCCTGGGTCCCCGGGACTAGCGGGAGGGGCTACGAGCAGTACTTC
CDR3aa: CAWVPGTSGRGYEQYF

v_gene: TRBV11-2
abundance: NA
d_gene: TRBD2
j_gene: TRBJ2-2
CDR3nt: TGTGCCAGCAGCTTACTAGCGGGGGACCCCACCGGGGAGCTGTTTTTT
CDR3aa: CASSLLAGDPTGELFF

v_gene: TRBV15
abundance: NA
d_gene: NA
j_gene: TRBJ1-3
CDR3nt: TGTGCCACCAGCAGAGATCTCACAGGATTCTCTGGAAACACCATATATTTT
CDR3aa: CATSRDLTGFSGNTIYF

v_gene: TRBV11-1
abundance: few
d_gene: NA
j_gene: TRBJ2-7
CDR3nt: TGTGCCAGCAGCTTATTTACCTACGAGCAGTACTTC
CDR3aa: CASSLFTYEQYF

v_gene: TRBV2
abundance: NA
d_gene: TRBD1
j_gene: TRBJ2-5
CDR3nt: TGTGCCAGCTCTGCCGGGACAGGGGAAGAGACCCAGTACTTC
CDR3aa: CASSAGTGEETQYF

v_gene: TRBV11-3
abundance: NA
d_gene: NA
j_gene: TRBJ1-2
CDR3nt: TGTGCCAGCAGCTTGGGCAGCCAGGGGGGCTACACCTTC
CDR3aa: CASSLGSQGGYTF

v_gene: TRBV28
abundance: many
d_gene: NA
j_gene: TRBJ1-5
CDR3nt: TGTGCCACCTCACTGGGGGGTCAGCCCCAGCATTTT
CDR3aa: CATSLGGQPQHF

v_gene: TRBV5-4
abundance: NA
d_gene: TRBD1
j_gene: TRBJ2-7
CDR3nt: TGTGCCAGCAGCTTGGCAGGGACAGACTACGAGCAGTACTTC
CDR3aa: CASSLAGTDYEQYF

v_gene: TRBV28
abundance: NA
d_gene: TRBD1
j_gene: TRBJ2-3
CDR3nt: TGTGCCAGCACTACCTCCGGACAGGGGGCGTTTGGAGATACGCAGTATTTT
CDR3aa: CASTTSGQGAFGDTQYF

v_gene: TRBV5-1
abundance: NA
d_gene: TRBD1
j_gene: TRBJ2-2
CDR3nt: TGCGCCAGCAGCTCTGACAGGGGGCCCAACGGGGAGCTGTTTTTT
CDR3aa: CASSSDRGPNGELFF

v_gene: TRBV27
abundance: NA
d_gene: NA
j_gene: TRBJ1-2
CDR3nt: TGTGCCAGCAGCCCTCAGTGGGACGCCACGAGGTATGGCTACACCTTC
CDR3aa: CASSPQWDATRYGYTF

v_gene: TRBV5-1
abundance: NA
d_gene: TRBD2
j_gene: TRBJ2-1
CDR3nt: TGCGCCAGCAGCTTGGCCGCTGGACTAGCGTACAATGAGCAGTTCTTC
CDR3aa: CASSLAAGLAYNEQFF

v_gene: TRBV4-1
abundance: once
d_gene: NA
j_gene: TRBJ1-5
CDR3nt: TGCGCCAGCAGCCCCCAGGCGGGGGATCAGCCCCAGCATTTT
CDR3aa: CASSPQAGDQPQHF

v_gene: TRBV5-1
abundance: NA
d_gene: NA
j_gene: TRBJ2-2
CDR3nt: TGCGCCAGCAGCTTGGTTCTCGCCGGGGAGCTGTTTTTT
CDR3aa: CASSLVLAGELFF

v_gene: TRBV5-1
abundance: NA
d_gene: NA
j_gene: TRBJ2-2
CDR3nt: TGCGCCAGCAGCCCGGTCGGAGGACTGGCCGGGGAGCTGTTTTTT
CDR3aa: CASSPVGGLAGELFF

v_gene: TRBV30
abundance: NA
d_gene: NA
j_gene: TRBJ2-1
CDR3nt: TGTGCCTGGAGTGAGGCAGTTCAGTACAATGAGCAGTTCTTC
CDR3aa: CAWSEAVQYNEQFF

v_gene: TRBV25-1
abundance: NA
d_gene: TRBD2
j_gene: TRBJ2-4
CDR3nt: TGTGCCAGCGAACCAGCGGGAGAGGTGGGCATTCAGTACTTC
CDR3aa: CASEPAGEVGIQYF

v_gene: TRBV2
abundance: NA
d_gene: TRBD2
j_gene: TRBJ2-5
CDR3nt: TGTGCCAGCAGTGAAATTCCGGGGGGGGAGACCCAGTACTTC
CDR3aa: CASSEIPGGETQYF

v_gene: TRBV10-1
abundance: NA
d_gene: TRBD2
j_gene: TRBJ2-5
CDR3nt: TGCGCCAGCAGTGAGAGGCGGGAGGGCCGGGAGACCCAGTACTTC
CDR3aa: CASSERREGRETQYF

v_gene: TRBV20-1
abundance: NA
d_gene: NA
j_gene: TRBJ2-5
CDR3nt: TGCAGTGCTACGATAGAGACCCAGTACTTC
CDR3aa: CSATIETQYF